Listed below are T cell receptor beta chains from one sample, sequenced in a study of blood T cell repertoires in COVID-19. Some clones are missing from TCRdb's copy, which holds only in-frame ones; the method was immunoSEQ multiplex PCR. The sample has about 210,000 clones, about nine tenths seen once. Specimen: peripheral blood. These receptors were obtained from a man aged 70 or older with acute or convalescent COVID-19. Each CDR3 is given with its conserved first and last residue. The order of the fields is D gene, J gene, clone size, V gene, CDR3 protein, CDR3 DNA. D genes are given only for firm matches. The listing skips clone size in some rows; elsewhere it reads once, few, many or a size class.

d_call: TRBD1; j_call: TRBJ1-4; clone_size: -; v_call: TRBV5-6; cdr3_aa: CASSLSPTGLNEKLFF; cdr3_nt: TGTGCCAGCAGCTTGAGTCCGACAGGGCTAAATGAAAAACTGTTTTTT
d_call: TRBD1; j_call: TRBJ1-4; clone_size: -; v_call: TRBV6-5; cdr3_aa: CASSYSVGQPNEKLFF; cdr3_nt: TGTGCCAGCAGTTACTCGGTGGGACAGCCTAATGAAAAACTGTTTTTT
d_call: TRBD2; j_call: TRBJ2-1; clone_size: -; v_call: TRBV2; cdr3_aa: CASRATSGNNNEQFF; cdr3_nt: TGTGCCAGCAGGGCGACTAGCGGCAACAATAATGAGCAGTTCTTC
d_call: -; j_call: TRBJ2-3; clone_size: -; v_call: TRBV6-1; cdr3_aa: CASSEISDTQYF; cdr3_nt: TGTGCCAGCAGTGAAATATCAGATACGCAGTATTTT
d_call: TRBD2; j_call: TRBJ2-3; clone_size: -; v_call: TRBV18; cdr3_aa: CASSPGLGGSSTDTQYF; cdr3_nt: TGTGCCAGCTCACCGGGTCTCGGCGGGAGTTCCACAGATACGCAGTATTTT
d_call: -; j_call: TRBJ1-2; clone_size: -; v_call: TRBV18; cdr3_aa: CASSPSGPSNYGYTF; cdr3_nt: TGTGCCAGCTCACCTTCTGGCCCCTCTAACTATGGCTACACCTTC
d_call: -; j_call: TRBJ2-1; clone_size: -; v_call: TRBV15; cdr3_aa: CATSRDLARGPTSGNEQFF; cdr3_nt: TGTGCCACCAGCAGAGATTTAGCCAGGGGGCCGACTAGCGGCAATGAGCAGTTCTTC
d_call: -; j_call: TRBJ2-7; clone_size: -; v_call: TRBV5-5; cdr3_aa: CASSLGSGTPSYEQYF; cdr3_nt: TGTGCCAGCAGCTTGGGCTCTGGGACACCTTCCTACGAGCAGTACTTC
d_call: TRBD1; j_call: TRBJ1-4; clone_size: -; v_call: TRBV4-2; cdr3_aa: CASSQRPSAEQGALF; cdr3_nt: TGTGCCAGCAGCCAGAGACCGAGTGCCGAACAGGGGGCGCTTTTT
d_call: -; j_call: TRBJ2-6; clone_size: -; v_call: TRBV5-1; cdr3_aa: CASSSQGSGANVLTF; cdr3_nt: TGCGCCAGCAGCTCACAGGGATCTGGGGCCAACGTCCTGACTTTC
d_call: -; j_call: TRBJ1-2; clone_size: few; v_call: TRBV28; cdr3_aa: CASSFVAEANYGYTF; cdr3_nt: TGTGCCAGCAGTTTTGTAGCGGAGGCTAACTATGGCTACACCTTC
d_call: -; j_call: TRBJ1-1; clone_size: -; v_call: TRBV9; cdr3_aa: CASSEQETEAFF; cdr3_nt: TGTGCCAGCAGCGAACAGGAAACTGAAGCTTTCTTT
d_call: -; j_call: TRBJ2-7; clone_size: -; v_call: TRBV9; cdr3_aa: CASSVDPGMGSYEQYF; cdr3_nt: TGTGCCAGCAGCGTAGACCCCGGGATGGGGTCCTACGAGCAGTACTTC
d_call: -; j_call: TRBJ1-2; clone_size: -; v_call: TRBV6-5; cdr3_aa: CASMGGVPGYTF; cdr3_nt: TGTGCCAGCATGGGGGGAGTACCTGGCTACACCTTC
d_call: TRBD2; j_call: TRBJ2-2; clone_size: -; v_call: TRBV5-1; cdr3_aa: CASSWGLVVTGELFF; cdr3_nt: TGCGCCAGCAGCTGGGGACTAGTCGTCACCGGGGAGCTGTTTTTT
d_call: TRBD2; j_call: TRBJ2-3; clone_size: -; v_call: TRBV27; cdr3_aa: CASSPGLADSTDTQYF; cdr3_nt: TGTGCCAGCAGTCCGGGACTAGCGGACTCCACAGATACGCAGTATTTT
d_call: TRBD1; j_call: TRBJ1-2; clone_size: -; v_call: TRBV6-5; cdr3_aa: CASSSWDRASMGGYTF; cdr3_nt: TGTGCCAGCAGTTCCTGGGACAGGGCCTCGATGGGAGGCTACACCTTC
d_call: TRBD1; j_call: TRBJ2-2; clone_size: few; v_call: TRBV27; cdr3_aa: CASRGQGVTGELFF; cdr3_nt: TGTGCCAGCAGGGGACAGGGGGTCACCGGGGAGCTGTTTTTT
d_call: TRBD2; j_call: TRBJ2-2; clone_size: -; v_call: TRBV7-9; cdr3_aa: CASSFQAGGTGELFF; cdr3_nt: TGTGCCAGCAGCTTCCAGGCCGGGGGGACCGGGGAGCTGTTTTTT
d_call: -; j_call: TRBJ1-1; clone_size: -; v_call: TRBV5-1; cdr3_aa: CASSLAPPGRVGYTEAFF; cdr3_nt: TGCGCCAGCAGCTTGGCTCCCCCGGGGAGGGTAGGTTACACTGAAGCTTTCTTT
d_call: -; j_call: TRBJ2-7; clone_size: -; v_call: TRBV20-1; cdr3_aa: CSASENYEQYF; cdr3_nt: TGCAGTGCTTCAGAAAATTACGAGCAGTACTTC
d_call: TRBD1; j_call: TRBJ2-7; clone_size: -; v_call: TRBV5-1; cdr3_aa: CASSLGGTGLTYEQYF; cdr3_nt: TGCGCCAGCAGCTTGGGGGGGACAGGGCTAACCTACGAGCAGTACTTC
d_call: TRBD1; j_call: TRBJ1-1; clone_size: -; v_call: TRBV5-1; cdr3_aa: CASTPQGAYTEAFF; cdr3_nt: TGCGCCAGCACCCCACAGGGGGCATATACTGAAGCTTTCTTT